This T cell receptor beta chain appears in the sequencing data of a study of T cell responses to AZD1222 COVID-19 vaccine. Some clones are missing from TCRdb's copy, which holds only in-frame ones; the method was immunoSEQ multiplex PCR. The data hold tens of thousands of clones, with approximately 90% observed a single time. V gave up 10 bases and J gave up 4 bases, with 21 bases separating them. This CDR3 has 15 residues. Germline V gene lookup returns CDR1 SEHNR and CDR2 FQNEAQ (reference sequence). This clonotype was sampled from an adult who received the AZD1222 COVID-19 vaccine. The sequencing here drew on peripheral blood, taken 28 days after the second AZD1222 dose. V and J are TRBV7-9 and TRBJ2-3; tentatively, D is TRBD1 (6 bases). CDR3 region: CATAGEQGVPDTQYF. The CDR3 bases are TGTGCCACAGCTGGCGAACAGGGAGTCCCAGATACGCAGTATTTT.